This record covers a single T cell receptor beta chain. Its antigen remains unidentified. This record belongs to a study of cytomegalovirus exposure and HLA in healthy donors. Study observations and caveats: In a later analysis, an Asian-associated ancestry cluster reportedly showed fewer N-insertions than the roughly 690-donor mean. Earlier analysis looked at TCR beta V segments, and most were productive about 90% or about 30% of the time. Clonal expansion, a later analysis showed, was greater in HLA-associated TCR beta chains than in equally common others.

The CDR3 sequence is 16 residues long. V shed 6 bases and J 3 bases; nucleotides not matched to a gene: 9. From germline, CDR1 is LNHDA and CDR2 SQIVND (reference sequence). Both 60 Vbeta primers and 13 Jbeta primers went into the PCR. Libraries were prepared by immunoSEQ multiplex PCR; TCRdb keeps only in-frame clonotypes and omits some of them. In all, the sample yields around 50,000 clones. The rearrangement uses TRBV19 and TRBJ1-1; 11 positions match TRBD1. This receptor was taken from a female donor in good health and CMV-seronegative. Sequencing was performed on PBMCs. The CDR3 loop is CASRKDRGPFDTEAFF. The CDR3 nucleotides are TGTGCCAGTAGAAAGGACAGGGGGCCCTTCGACACTGAAGCTTTCTTT.